This T cell receptor (beta chain) was identified during a study of technical replicates of blood from a handful of donors. The CDR3 is 14 amino acids. CDR1 and CDR2 from the germline V gene are MDHEN and SYDVKM. V lost 8 bases to trimming and J lost 2 bases; unmatched junction nucleotides: 6. Produced via immunoSEQ multiplex PCR; TCRdb's table is partial and in-frame only. The sample consists of 75,000 to 100,000 clones, roughly 94% of them appearing once. The sequenced sample consisted of T cells isolated from PBMCs. This TCR was recovered from a human donor in good health. This chain connects TRBV28 to TRBJ2-3, with 8 positions matching TRBD2. The CDR3 loop is CASLSGTLTDTQYF. In DNA form, the CDR3 reads TGTGCCAGCCTTAGCGGGACACTCACAGATACGCAGTATTTT.